Sequencing of this TCR beta chain was carried out in a study of blood T cell repertoires in COVID-19. Study-wide context: T cells, B-cell-depleted T cells, or PBMCs provided the cDNA or gDNA that served as material.

There are 14 residues in the CDR3. V shed 6 bases, J shed 0 bases, and the junction held 4 bases outside the gene matches. CDR1 is MNHEY and CDR2 is SMNVEV in the germline V gene (reference sequence). Seattle's cohort entered during active infection and was followed longitudinally. Under the authors' procedure: Estimation of nucleated cell counts relied on the amplification of reference gene primers. Clones were read by immunoSEQ multiplex PCR, and TCRdb kept only the in-frame ones, dropping some. That table supplies the V and J calls and clone size; D and trimming were determined from the DNA. In the table there are tens of thousands of clones, nearly 80% of which are singletons.

Sequencing input: peripheral blood. V and J are TRBV27 and TRBJ1-2; TRBD1 matches at 7 bases. This clonotype was obtained from an older man with COVID-19, enrolled during active disease. CDR3: CASSEQGSNYGYTF. The CDR3 bases are TGTGCCAGCAGCGAACAGGGGTCTAACTATGGCTACACCTTC.